The T cell receptor beta chain under discussion was sequenced for a study of T cell responses to AZD1222 COVID-19 vaccine. The data were produced by immunoSEQ multiplex PCR, yet TCRdb's version contains in-frame clones alone and is incomplete. The repertoire consists of around 58,000 clones, with more than 70% occurring once and the leading ten covering about 14%. Study-wide results and caveats: Reports indicate that nearly half of spike-specific TCRs are directed at unmutated variant regions.

With respect to this clone: The antigen is unknown.

The material sequenced was peripheral blood, taken 28 days after the second AZD1222 dose. The receptor was derived from an adult who received the AZD1222 COVID-19 vaccine.

The CDR3 DNA is TGTGCCAGCAACTCCATCAATGAGCAGTTCTTC. Amino acids: CASNSINEQFF. The J gene is TRBJ2-1, the V gene TRBV2; no reliable D call. The V end lost 7 bases, the J end lost 6 bases, and 7 bases lay between the germline ends. CDR1 is SNHLY, CDR2 FYNNEI, per germline. The CDR3 contains 11 residues.